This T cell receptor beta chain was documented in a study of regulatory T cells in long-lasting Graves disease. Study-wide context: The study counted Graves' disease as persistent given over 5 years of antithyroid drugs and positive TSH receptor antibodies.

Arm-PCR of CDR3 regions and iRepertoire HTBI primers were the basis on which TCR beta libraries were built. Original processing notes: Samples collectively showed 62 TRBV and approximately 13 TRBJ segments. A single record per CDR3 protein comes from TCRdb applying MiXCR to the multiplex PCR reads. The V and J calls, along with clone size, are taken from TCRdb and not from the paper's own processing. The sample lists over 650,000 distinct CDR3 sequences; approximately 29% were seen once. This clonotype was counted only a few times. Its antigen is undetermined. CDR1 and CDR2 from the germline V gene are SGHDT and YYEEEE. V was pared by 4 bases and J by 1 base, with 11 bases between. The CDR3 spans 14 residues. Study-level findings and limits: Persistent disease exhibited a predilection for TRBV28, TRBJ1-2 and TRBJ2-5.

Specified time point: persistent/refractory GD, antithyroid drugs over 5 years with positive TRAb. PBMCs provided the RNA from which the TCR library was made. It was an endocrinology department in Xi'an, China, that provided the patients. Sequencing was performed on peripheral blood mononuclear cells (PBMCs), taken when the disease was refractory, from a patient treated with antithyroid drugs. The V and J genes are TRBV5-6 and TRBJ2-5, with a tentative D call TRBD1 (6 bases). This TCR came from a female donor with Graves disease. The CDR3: CASSLDSSQETQYF. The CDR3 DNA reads TGTGCCAGCAGCCTGGACAGTTCCCAAGAGACCCAGTACTTC.